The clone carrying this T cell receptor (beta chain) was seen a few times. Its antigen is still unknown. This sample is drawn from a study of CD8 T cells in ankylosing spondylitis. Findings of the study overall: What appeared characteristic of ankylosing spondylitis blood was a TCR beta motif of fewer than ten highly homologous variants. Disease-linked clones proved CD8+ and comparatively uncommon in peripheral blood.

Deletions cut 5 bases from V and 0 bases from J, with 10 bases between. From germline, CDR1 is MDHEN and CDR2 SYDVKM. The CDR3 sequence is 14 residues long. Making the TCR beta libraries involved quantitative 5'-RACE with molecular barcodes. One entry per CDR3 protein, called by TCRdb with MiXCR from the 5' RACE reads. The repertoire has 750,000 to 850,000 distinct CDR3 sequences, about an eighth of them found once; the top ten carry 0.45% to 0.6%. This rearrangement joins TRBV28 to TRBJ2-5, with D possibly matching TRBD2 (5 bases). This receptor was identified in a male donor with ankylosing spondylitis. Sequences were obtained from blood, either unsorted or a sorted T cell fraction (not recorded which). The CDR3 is CASSPLDNQETQYF. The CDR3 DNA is TGTGCCAGCAGTCCACTAGATAACCAAGAGACCCAGTACTTC.